The 20 T cell receptor beta chains listed next were all sequenced from one sample in a study of blood T cells in healthy people across ages. Primers used in a second PCR of roughly 6 to 11 cycles were a sample-barcoded 5' primer and a J-beta primer mix. TCRdb redid the calling of the 5' RACE reads with MiXCR, one entry per CDR3 protein. The data show around 650,000 distinct CDR3 sequences, with roughly 43% seen just once and approximately 29% held by the top ten. Material for sequencing was blood. The receptors were gathered from a man older than 75 in good health.

The chain has TRBV7-9 and TRBJ2-3; unclear D gene. Germline V lookup: CDR1 SEHNR, CDR2 FQNEAQ (reference sequence). This CDR3 comprises 15 residues. V was trimmed by 3 bases and J by 2 bases, leaving 12 bases between them. As DNA, the CDR3 is TGTGCCAGCAGCTTGATTGGGGATTTCACAGATACGCAGTATTTT. Its protein product is CASSLIGDFTDTQYF.

The rearrangement joins TRBV29-1 to TRBJ2-2; 12 bases agree with TRBD1. This CDR3 region has 16 residues. Looked up from germline, CDR1 is SQVTM and CDR2 is ANQGSEA. The junction had 10 bases not matched to a gene; V was cut back by 7 bases and J by 4 bases. The CDR3 reads CSGGTGGAPGTGELFF. As DNA, the CDR3 is TGCAGCGGTGGGACAGGGGGCGCACCGGGCACCGGGGAGCTGTTTTTT.

The genes are TRBV5-1 and TRBJ2-1; no definite D call. The germline V gene has CDR1 SGHRS and CDR2 YFSETQ. The CDR3 totals 11 residues. The V end lost 4 bases, the J end lost 8 bases, and 7 bases lay between the germline ends. The CDR3 nucleotides read TGCGCCAGCAGCCCCTCGCATGAGCAGTTCTTC. This encodes CASSPSHEQFF. Drawing the rest from reference TRBV5-1 and TRBJ2-1, the complete variable domain is KAGVTQTPRYLIKTRGQQVTLSCSPISGHRSVSWYQQTPGQGLQFLFEYFSETQRNKGNFPGRFSGRQFSNSRSEMNVSTLELGDSALYLCASSPSHEQFFGPGTRLTVL.

This rearrangement joins TRBV7-2 to TRBJ2-3, with TRBD2 matching over 10 bases. J gave up 0 bases and V 1 base, and 7 bases lay outside the gene matches. Germline V gene sequence: CDR1 SGHTA, CDR2 FQGNSA. The CDR3 runs 18 residues. The CDR3 sequence is CASSLVVLAGASTDTQYF. The DNA for the CDR3 is TGTGCCAGCAGCTTAGTGGTCCTAGCGGGAGCTAGCACAGATACGCAGTATTTT.

The rearrangement joins TRBV9 to TRBJ2-7; TRBD1 matches 8 bases. With 3 bases clipped from V and 9 bases from J, the junction kept 14 bases outside the gene matches. The CDR3 spans 15 residues. Germline CDR1 and CDR2: SGDLS and YYNGEE. CDR3 DNA: TGTGCCAGCAGCGAAGACGGACAGGGCATCCGCGGGCAGTACTTC. Encoded protein: CASSEDGQGIRGQYF.

The chain is built from TRBV6-2 or TRBV6-3 and TRBJ2-1; TRBD2 aligns across 10 bases. The CDR3 length is 16 residues. CDR1 and CDR2 from the germline V gene are MNHEY and SVGEGT. The ends lost 5 bases at V and 13 bases at J; junction bases unmatched: 17. DNA of the CDR3: TGTGCCAGCAGTACGCCATCCGGACTAGCGGAAGAGACCCAGTTCTTC. It translates to CASSTPSGLAEETQFF.

The DNA for the CDR3 is TGCGCCAGCAGCCAAGTGGTTGAGACAGGGATCTATGGCTACACCTTC. This codes for CASSQVVETGIYGYTF. The J gene is TRBJ1-2, the V gene TRBV4-3, with 7 bases that match TRBD1. The CDR3 is made up of 16 amino acids. Germline CDR1 and CDR2: LGHNA and YSLEER. After removal of 1 base from V and 4 bases from J, the junction contained 9 bases not matched to a gene.

About this clonotype: This may be a read error, as it is one base from a much larger clone. The genes are TRBV20-1 and TRBJ2-3; 8 nucleotides match TRBD1. Per germline, CDR1 DFQATT and CDR2 SNEGSKA (reference sequence). This CDR3 contains 14 residues. For the CDR3, the DNA is TGCAGTGCGGACGGCAGGGGGCTAACAGATACGAAGTATTTT. It codes for CSADGRGLTDTKYF.

This clonotype was recorded many times. The chain joins TRBV7-6 to TRBJ2-7; either TRBD1 or TRBD2 may fit D (5 bases each). The CDR3 contains 14 residues. Germline V gene sequence: CDR1 SGHVS, CDR2 FNYEAQ. Trimming stripped 0 bases from V and 4 bases from J, with 10 bases between. CDR3 loop: CASSLAGTPYEQYF. CDR3 bases: TGTGCCAGCAGCTTAGCCGGGACCCCATACGAGCAGTACTTC.

The chain recombines TRBV6-2 or TRBV6-3 with TRBJ2-1; 8 nucleotides match TRBD2. The length of the CDR3 is 16 residues. Per germline, CDR1 MNHEY and CDR2 SVGEGT. Unmatched junction bases numbered 8, after V lost 5 bases and J lost 2 bases. The CDR3 nucleotides are TGTGCCAGCAGTGCGCTCGGAGCGGGGGCCTACAATGAGCAGTTCTTC. Residues: CASSALGAGAYNEQFF.

This clonotype has more than one count but fewer than ten. J is TRBJ2-1 and V is TRBV7-6; 10 nucleotides agree with TRBD2. V lost 5 bases to trimming and J lost 12 bases; unmatched junction nucleotides: 7. The germline CDR1 and CDR2 sequences are SGHVS and FNYEAQ. The CDR3 totals 13 residues. CDR3 in DNA: TGTGCCAGCAGCCCATCGCGACTAGCGGGGCAGTTCTTC. This translates into CASSPSRLAGQFF.

This clonotype was counted a single time. The rearrangement uses TRBV19 and TRBJ2-4; no definite D call. The J call may be wrong; the DNA end is better matched by TRBJ2-7. This CDR3 comprises 15 residues. Germline loops: CDR1 LNHDA, CDR2 SQIVND (reference sequence). CDR3 loop: CASSIAPGLTYEQYF. As DNA, the CDR3 is TGTGCCAGTAGTATAGCCCCGGGTCTTACCTACGAGCAGTACTTC.

This clonotype was detected a few times. This sequence joins TRBV6-2 or TRBV6-3 and TRBJ1-5, with D unclear. From germline, CDR1 is MNHEY and CDR2 SVGEGT. Trimming left V 6 bases short and J 6 bases short, with 9 bases between. The CDR3 consists of 12 residues. CDR3 DNA: TGTGCCAGCAGGACTGCTGTTCAGCCCCAGCATTTT. Protein sequence: CASRTAVQPQHF.

Details on this clonotype: A junction boundary mismatches the germline segment, possibly from a read error. The chain recombines TRBV7-2 with TRBJ2-6; D perhaps matches TRBD2 (6 bases). Germline V gives CDR1 SGHTA, CDR2 FQGNSA. The CDR3 length is 20 residues. CDR3 loop: CASSLATWTKARSGANVLTF. Here the CDR3 DNA reads TGTGCCAGCAGCCTAGCGACGTGGACAAAAGCCCGCTCTGGGGCCAACGTCCTGACTTTC. The entire variable domain, with the rest obtained from reference TRBV7-2 and TRBJ2-6, is as follows: GAGVSQSPSNKVTEKGKDVELRCDPISGHTALYWYRQSLGQGLEFLIYFQGNSAPDKSGLPSDRFSAERTGGSVSTLTIQRTQQEDSAVYLCASSLATWTKARSGANVLTFGAGSRLTVL.

The chain carries TRBV20-1 and TRBJ1-2, with 7 bases matching TRBD1. This CDR3 comprises 15 residues. Trimming took 4 bases from V and 8 from J; bases not matched to a gene: 16. Germline V gene data show CDR1 as DFQATT and CDR2 as SNEGSKA (reference sequence). CDR3 sequence (DNA): TGCAGTGCTATGAGAAACGACAGGGCTGGGAAGGGCTACACCTTC. Amino acids: CSAMRNDRAGKGYTF.

A few counts support this clonotype. The V gene is TRBV27, the J gene TRBJ1-1, with D possibly matching TRBD1 (5 bases). Germline assignment: CDR1 MNHEY and CDR2 SMNVEV (reference sequence). V was trimmed by 6 bases and J by 4 bases, leaving 18 bases between them. The CDR3 covers 15 residues. For the CDR3, the DNA is TGTGCCAGCAGCCTTACCCCGGGGGGAGGCACTGAAGCTTTCTTT. Its translation: CASSLTPGGGTEAFF.

The rearrangement links TRBV7-3 to TRBJ2-1; the match to TRBD2 covers 8 bases. The CDR3 sequence is 14 residues long. Germline loops: CDR1 SGHTA, CDR2 FQGTGA. With 3 bases clipped from V and 5 bases from J, the junction kept 3 bases outside the gene matches. This CDR3 is CASSFSGIDNEQFF. In nucleotides, the CDR3 is TGTGCCAGCAGCTTTAGCGGGATAGACAATGAGCAGTTCTTC.

Worth noting for this clonotype: Its ends do not fully match the called genes, so a read error is possible. The chain carries TRBV6-5 and TRBJ2-3; the D gene is possibly TRBD2 (7 bases). CDR3 size: 14 residues. Germline CDR1 is MNHEY and CDR2 is SVGAGI. The CDR3 sequence: CASNFGGPTDAQYF. CDR3 nucleotides: TGTGCCAGCAATTTCGGGGGGCCCACAGATGCGCAGTATTTT.

This rearrangement joins TRBV27 to TRBJ2-3, with D unresolved. The CDR3 loop spans 14 amino acids. With 3 bases removed from V and 2 bases from J, the gap between germline ends came to 9 bases. Germline V gene sequence: CDR1 MNHEY, CDR2 SMNVEV (reference sequence). The CDR3 region is CASSFRPVTDTQYF. In DNA form, the CDR3 reads TGTGCCAGCAGTTTCCGGCCTGTCACAGATACGCAGTATTTT.

The J gene is TRBJ2-1, the V gene TRBV27; the match to TRBD1 covers 11 bases. J was trimmed by 9 bases and V by 5 bases; bases with no gene match: 3. Per germline, CDR1 MNHEY and CDR2 SMNVEV (reference sequence). This CDR3 is 13 amino acids long. This chain's CDR3 is CASSADRGLEQFF. CDR3 DNA: TGTGCCAGCAGTGCGGACAGGGGGCTTGAGCAGTTCTTC.